A single TCR beta chain is shown here with its context. Its antigen specificity is not known. Base-call qualities are not available, and no considerably larger clone is one nucleotide away. Genomic DNA was extracted from sorted cells for sequencing of the TCRbeta CDR3 region. The immunoSEQ Assay was used to sequence the TCRbeta CDR3 regions. Here the immuneACCESS table is served through TCRdb, limited to in-frame sequences with V and J called. Missing clones are a known gap in these copies; in checked studies unresolved V genes cover under half, and the rest lacks a known reason. The sample profile shows roughly 34,000 clones; around 80% of them were found once. In total, the top ten clones hold 2% to 3% of the sample. The data belong to a study of OX40 agonist ivuxolimab in advanced cancers. Some background on the complete study: Ivuxolimab was an agonistic, fully human IgG2 monoclonal antibody directed against OX40 (CD134), a costimulatory receptor. The monotherapy dose-escalation portion (N of about 49 patients) of the phase I ivuxolimab trial is reported in the paper. The purpose of peripheral TCRbeta sequencing was to test whether ivuxolimab changed TCR sequence diversity and led to clonal T-cell expansion. A male proportion of 82.7% and a mean age of approximately 55 years, ranging from about 23 to 90, were recorded for the dose-escalation cohort. Prior anti-PD-1, anti-PD-L1 or anti-CTLA-4 therapy was permitted, and approximately 42% of dose-escalation patients had received checkpoint inhibitors. Intravenous ivuxolimab was administered to patients every 2 weeks at six dose levels: 0.01, 0.1, 0.3, 1.5, 3 and 10 mg/kg. Of the approximately 53 patients in dose escalation, 19 had hepatocellular carcinoma, some 15 had melanoma, 9 had renal cell carcinoma and 9 had head and neck cancer. Partial responses occurred in three dose-escalation patients, of whom one had hepatocellular carcinoma and two had cutaneous melanoma. Overall results and qualifications from the work: The antigen specificity of the clonally expanded peripheral T cells was not determined. After ivuxolimab, expanded clones were on average more numerous among CD8+ T cells than among CD4+ T cells. In the 0.1-3.0 mg/kg groups, partial responders had among the lowest normalized peripheral clonal expansion, particularly in CD8+ T cells. Low levels of normalized T-cell clonal expansion were also seen in some patients who did not respond. At doses of 0.1 to 3.0 mg/kg, clonal expansion of both CD4+ and CD8+ T cells in blood was seen between baseline and week 6.

Spanning cysteine to phenylalanine, the CDR3 consists of 15 amino acids. Of the read, only the CDR3 DNA is kept; its 45 bases are in frame from base 1. CDR1 is given as GTSNPN and CDR2 as SVGIG, both from the germline V gene (reference sequence). V sheds 1 base and J sheds 2 bases, leaving 12 bases between their ends. Patients with autoimmune disease history or receiving systemic immunosuppression were excluded from the trial. In every dose cohort, peripheral blood was drawn for TCR sequencing at baseline, cycle 4 day 1, and cycle 7 day 1. Samples came from an open-label, multicenter, first-in-human phase I dose-escalation trial of ivuxolimab. Adults with locally advanced or metastatic head and neck squamous cell, hepatocellular, melanoma or renal cell carcinoma were enrolled in the trial. Before TCR sequencing, CD4+ and CD8+ T cells were separately sorted from peripheral blood.

The origin of this receptor is an adult with an advanced solid tumor such as melanoma, head and neck, liver or kidney cancer. The chain couples TRBV30 to TRBJ1-5, with a tentative D gene TRBD1 over 5 matching bases. Here the sequenced sample was CD4+ or CD8+ T cells sorted from blood, taken in a trial of the OX40 agonist ivuxolimab. In nucleotides, the sequence is TGTGCCTGGAGTGAGAGGGGTCACCGCAATCAGCCCCAGCATTTT. Its amino acids are CAWSERGHRNQPQHF.